The T cell receptor (beta chain) under discussion was sequenced for a study of OX40 agonist ivuxolimab in advanced cancers. Study-level background: Administration of intravenous ivuxolimab to patients occurred every 2 weeks at 0.01 to 10 mg/kg.

This CDR3 is built from 15 residues. Germline V gives CDR1 MDHEN, CDR2 SYDVKM. V lost 6 bases and J lost 1, with 15 bases in between. The method was immunoSEQ multiplex PCR; TCRdb's version includes in-frame clones alone and lacks a portion of them. The sample contains more than 65,000 clones, roughly 85% of which appear only once. This clonotype was sampled from an adult with an advanced solid tumor such as melanoma, head and neck, liver or kidney cancer. Sequenced material: CD4+ or CD8+ T cells sorted from blood, taken in a trial of the OX40 agonist ivuxolimab. The chain employs TRBV28 and TRBJ2-5, with D perhaps matching TRBD1 or TRBD2 (5 bases each). The CDR3 protein is CASSVSGTAQETQYF. The CDR3, as DNA: TGTGCCAGCAGCGTCTCGGGGACCGCCCAAGAGACCCAGTACTTC.